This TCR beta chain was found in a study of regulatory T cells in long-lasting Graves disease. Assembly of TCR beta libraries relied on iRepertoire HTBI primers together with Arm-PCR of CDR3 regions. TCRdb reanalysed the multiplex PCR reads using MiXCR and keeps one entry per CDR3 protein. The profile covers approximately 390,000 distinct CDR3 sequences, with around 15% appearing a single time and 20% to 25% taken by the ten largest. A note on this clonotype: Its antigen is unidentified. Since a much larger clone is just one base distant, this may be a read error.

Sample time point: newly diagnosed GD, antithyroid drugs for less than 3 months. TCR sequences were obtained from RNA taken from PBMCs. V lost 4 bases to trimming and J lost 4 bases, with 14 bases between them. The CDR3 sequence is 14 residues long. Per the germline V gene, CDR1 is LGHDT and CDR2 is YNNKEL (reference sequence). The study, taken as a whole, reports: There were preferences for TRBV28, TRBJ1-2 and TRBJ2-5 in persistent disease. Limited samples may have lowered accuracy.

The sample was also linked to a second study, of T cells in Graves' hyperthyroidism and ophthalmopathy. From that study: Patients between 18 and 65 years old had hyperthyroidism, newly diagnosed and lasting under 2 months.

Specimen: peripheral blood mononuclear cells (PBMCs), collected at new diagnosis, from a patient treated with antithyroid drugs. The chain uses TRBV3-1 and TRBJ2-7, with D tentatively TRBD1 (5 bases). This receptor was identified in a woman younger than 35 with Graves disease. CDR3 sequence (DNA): TGTGCCAGCAGCCGACAGAGAGTATCGTACGAGCAGTACTTC. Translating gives CASSRQRVSYEQYF.